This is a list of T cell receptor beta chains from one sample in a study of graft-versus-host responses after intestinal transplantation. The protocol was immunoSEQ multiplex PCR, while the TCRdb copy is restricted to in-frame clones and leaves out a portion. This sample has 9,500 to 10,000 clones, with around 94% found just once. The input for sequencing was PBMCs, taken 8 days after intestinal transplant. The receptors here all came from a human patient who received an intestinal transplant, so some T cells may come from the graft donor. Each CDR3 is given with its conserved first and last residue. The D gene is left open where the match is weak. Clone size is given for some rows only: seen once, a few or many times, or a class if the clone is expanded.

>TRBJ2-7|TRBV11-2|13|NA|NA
CAREDYDSYEQYF
TGTGCCAGGGAGGACTATGACTCCTACGAGCAGTACTTC
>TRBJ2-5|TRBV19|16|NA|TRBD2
CASSILAGAIQETQYF
TGTGCCAGTAGTATTTTAGCGGGGGCCATCCAAGAGACCCAGTACTTC
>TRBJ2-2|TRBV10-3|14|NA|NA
CAIRGQSNTGELFF
TGTGCCATCAGGGGACAATCGAACACCGGGGAGCTGTTTTTT
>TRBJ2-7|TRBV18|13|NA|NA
CASSPSSSYEQYF
TGTGCCAGCTCACCATCGTCATCCTACGAGCAGTACTTC
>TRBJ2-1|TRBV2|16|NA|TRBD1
CASSEMVGTDYNEQFF
TGTGCCAGCAGTGAGATGGTAGGGACAGACTACAATGAGCAGTTCTTC
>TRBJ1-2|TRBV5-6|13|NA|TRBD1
CASSQTGVYGYTF
TGTGCCAGCAGCCAAACAGGGGTCTATGGCTACACCTTC
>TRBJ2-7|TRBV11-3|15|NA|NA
CASSLVLGLSYEQYF
TGTGCCAGCAGCTTAGTTTTGGGACTGAGCTACGAGCAGTACTTC
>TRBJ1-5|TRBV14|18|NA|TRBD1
CASSQRSPPGGLNQPQHF
TGTGCCAGCAGTCAAAGGTCCCCCCCAGGGGGGCTAAATCAGCCCCAGCATTTT
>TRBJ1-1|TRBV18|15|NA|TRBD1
CASSPRTGETSEAFF
TGTGCCAGCTCACCTCGGACAGGGGAGACCTCTGAAGCTTTCTTT
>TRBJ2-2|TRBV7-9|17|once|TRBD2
CASSTWTSGRETGELFF
TGTGCCAGCAGCACCTGGACTAGCGGGAGGGAAACCGGGGAGCTGTTTTTT
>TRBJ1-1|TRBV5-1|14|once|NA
CASSLAPQNTEAFF
TGCGCCAGCAGCTTGGCACCGCAGAACACTGAAGCTTTCTTT
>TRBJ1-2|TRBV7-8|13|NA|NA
CASSLDVSYGYTF
TGTGCCAGCAGCTTAGACGTGAGCTATGGCTACACCTTC
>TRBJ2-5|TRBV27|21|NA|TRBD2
CASSLRGPGLAGAPYQETQYF
TGTGCCAGCAGCCTAAGGGGCCCGGGACTAGCGGGGGCCCCGTACCAAGAGACCCAGTACTTC
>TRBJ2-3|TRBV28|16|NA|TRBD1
CASSSRTGGTSDTQYF
TGTGCCAGCAGTTCCCGGACAGGGGGCACGTCAGATACGCAGTATTTT
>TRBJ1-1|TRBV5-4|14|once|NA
CASSFLRGQTEAFF
TGTGCCAGCAGCTTTCTCAGGGGTCAGACTGAAGCTTTCTTT
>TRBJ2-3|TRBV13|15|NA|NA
CASSRISGSTDTQYF
TGTGCCAGCAGCCGGATTTCGGGTAGCACAGATACGCAGTATTTT
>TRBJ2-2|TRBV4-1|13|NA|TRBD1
CASSRDRGGELFF
TGCGCCAGCAGCCGGGACAGGGGCGGGGAGCTGTTTTTT
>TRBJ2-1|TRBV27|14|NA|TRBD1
CASSGTGPNNEQFF
TGTGCCAGCAGCGGGACAGGGCCAAACAATGAGCAGTTCTTC
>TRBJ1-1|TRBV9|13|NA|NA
CASSVDLETEAFF
TGTGCCAGCAGCGTAGATCTGGAAACTGAAGCTTTCTTT
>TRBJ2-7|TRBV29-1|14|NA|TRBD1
CSVENRTGKYEQYF
TGCAGCGTTGAAAACCGGACAGGGAAGTACGAGCAGTACTTC
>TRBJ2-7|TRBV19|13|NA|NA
CASSSRGTDEQYF
TGTGCCAGTAGTTCCCGGGGCACGGACGAGCAGTACTTC
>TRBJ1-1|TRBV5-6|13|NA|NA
CASSPGVNTEAFF
TGTGCCAGCAGCCCGGGGGTGAACACTGAAGCTTTCTTT
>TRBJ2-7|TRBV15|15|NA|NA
CATSSGGRGTYEQYF
TGTGCCACCAGCAGTGGGGGTAGGGGCACGTACGAGCAGTACTTC
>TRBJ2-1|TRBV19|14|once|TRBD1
CASSIRTGKNEQFF
TGTGCCAGTAGTATTAGGACAGGGAAAAATGAGCAGTTCTTC
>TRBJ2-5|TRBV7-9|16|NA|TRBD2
CASSSLRLAVQETQYF
TGTGCCAGCAGCTCCCTTCGACTAGCGGTACAAGAGACCCAGTACTTC
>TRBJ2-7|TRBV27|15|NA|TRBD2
CASSYSSGRAYEQYF
TGTGCCAGTTCCTATTCTAGCGGGAGGGCCTACGAGCAGTACTTC
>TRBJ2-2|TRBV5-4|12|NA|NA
CASSLDTGELFF
TGTGCCAGCAGCTTGGATACCGGGGAGCTGTTTTTT
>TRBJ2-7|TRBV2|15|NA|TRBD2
CASSAGTSAFYEQYF
TGTGCCAGCAGTGCCGGGACTAGCGCCTTCTACGAGCAGTACTTC
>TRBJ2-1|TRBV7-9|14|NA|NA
CASSLVGSNNEQFF
TGTGCCAGCAGCTTAGTCGGGAGCAACAATGAGCAGTTCTTC
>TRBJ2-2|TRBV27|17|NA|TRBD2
CASSHIVLAGGAGELFF
TGTGCCAGCAGTCATATCGTACTAGCGGGAGGGGCCGGGGAGCTGTTTTTT
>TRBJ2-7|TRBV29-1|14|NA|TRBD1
CSVLTGTRSYEQYF
TGCAGCGTTCTGACAGGGACCCGCTCCTACGAGCAGTACTTC
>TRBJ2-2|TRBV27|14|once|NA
CASSLSVNTGELFF
TGTGCCAGCAGTTTATCGGTGAACACCGGGGAGCTGTTTTTT
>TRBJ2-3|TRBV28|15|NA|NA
CASSSDSHNGGTQYF
TGTGCCAGCAGTTCGGACAGCCACAACGGGGGGACGCAGTATTTT
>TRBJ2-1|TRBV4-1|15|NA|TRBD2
CASNLGTSGNNEQFF
TGCGCCAGTAATCTCGGGACTAGCGGAAACAATGAGCAGTTCTTC
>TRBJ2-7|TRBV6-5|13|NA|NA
CASRSPVTYEQYF
TGTGCCAGCAGATCTCCGGTTACCTACGAGCAGTACTTC
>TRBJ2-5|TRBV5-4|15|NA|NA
CASSFRGPVGETQYF
TGTGCCAGCAGCTTCCGTGGGCCAGTCGGGGAGACCCAGTACTTC
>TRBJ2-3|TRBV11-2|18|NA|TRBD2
CASSWLFKLAGGTDTQYF
TGTGCCAGCAGCTGGCTCTTCAAACTAGCGGGAGGCACAGATACGCAGTATTTT
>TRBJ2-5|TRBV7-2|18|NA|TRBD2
CASSLRLGTSGRTETQYF
TGTGCCAGCAGCTTACGGTTAGGGACTAGCGGGAGAACAGAGACCCAGTACTTC
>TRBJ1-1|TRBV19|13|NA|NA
CASSPGGSAEAFF
TGTGCCAGTAGTCCGGGGGGGAGCGCTGAAGCTTTCTTT
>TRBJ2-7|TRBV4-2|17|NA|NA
CASSQEDLARSSYEQYF
TGTGCCAGCAGCCAAGAGGACCTAGCGCGGAGCTCCTACGAGCAGTACTTC
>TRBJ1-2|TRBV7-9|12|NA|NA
CASSFESSGYTF
TGTGCCAGCAGCTTCGAATCCTCTGGCTACACCTTC
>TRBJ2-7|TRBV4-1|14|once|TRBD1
CASSQVRGSYEQYF
TGCGCCAGCAGCCAAGTCAGGGGGAGCTACGAGCAGTACTTC
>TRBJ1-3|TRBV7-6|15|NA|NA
CASSPTWTSGNTIYF
TGTGCCAGCAGTCCCACGTGGACCTCTGGAAACACCATATATTTT
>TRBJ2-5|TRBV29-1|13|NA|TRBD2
CSTSLAVRETQYF
TGCAGCACCAGCCTAGCGGTGCGGGAGACCCAGTACTTC